The rows below give T cell receptor beta chains drawn from one sample of a study of blood T cell repertoires in COVID-19. Measured with immunoSEQ multiplex PCR; TCRdb has only the in-frame clones, and not every one. The sample lists under 200,000 clones, roughly nine tenths occurring once. The specimen was peripheral blood. Every receptor here comes from a man aged 60 to 69 with active or convalescent COVID-19. The CDR3 runs from the conserved cysteine through the conserved F or W. The order of the fields is clone size, J gene, CDR3 length, D gene, V gene, CDR3 DNA, CDR3 protein. A D gene is named only where the DNA matches it firmly. Size values are once, few and many counts, or a class for expanded clones, and some rows have none.

once,TRBJ1-3,16,-,TRBV5-4,TGTGCCAGCAGCGCTGATCCCGGCGGCTCTGGAAACACCATATATTTT,CASSADPGGSGNTIYF
-,TRBJ2-7,17,TRBD1,TRBV5-8,TGTGCCAGCAGCTATAATTTCCGGACAGGCTACTCCTACGAGCAGTACTTC,CASSYNFRTGYSYEQYF
-,TRBJ2-7,14,-,TRBV9,TGTGCCAGCAGCGCGGACACCGCCTCCTACGAGCAGTACTTC,CASSADTASYEQYF
-,TRBJ2-5,15,TRBD2,TRBV5-1,TGCGCCAGCAGCTCCGCGACTAGCGGGGTTGAGACCCAGTACTTC,CASSSATSGVETQYF
-,TRBJ1-5,13,-,TRBV7-2,TGTGCCAGCAGTTCCGCAAGTCGGCAGCCCCAGCATTTT,CASSSASRQPQHF
once,TRBJ2-3,17,TRBD2,TRBV3-1/TRBV3-2,TGTGCCAGCAGCCCCTGGACTAGCGGGGGAGTAGCAGATACGCAGTATTTT,CASSPWTSGGVADTQYF
-,TRBJ1-2,16,TRBD1,TRBV15,TGTGCCACCAGCACCTCCTCCGGGACAGAAAACTATGGCTACACCTTC,CATSTSSGTENYGYTF
-,TRBJ2-2,16,TRBD1,TRBV11-3,TGTGCCAGCAGCTTAGGGACAGGGGCGAACACCGGGGAGCTGTTTTTT,CASSLGTGANTGELFF
many,TRBJ2-2,16,TRBD2,TRBV6-5,TGTGCCAGCAGTTACAGGGCTAGCGGGGGGGCCGGGGAGCTGTTTTTT,CASSYRASGGAGELFF
-,TRBJ2-3,16,-,TRBV3-1/TRBV3-2,TGTGCCAGCAGCCAAGTACCTATTAGCACCCCAGATACGCAGTATTTT,CASSQVPISTPDTQYF
-,TRBJ1-1,14,-,TRBV5-1,TGCGCCAGCAGCTTGAGCGGGGCGGACACTGAAGCTTTCTTT,CASSLSGADTEAFF
-,TRBJ2-5,14,-,TRBV11-1,TGTGCCAGCAGCTTGATGGGGGCCCAAGAGACCCAGTACTTC,CASSLMGAQETQYF
once,TRBJ1-2,12,-,TRBV2,TGTGCCAGCAAAACAGGCCCATATGGCTACACCTTC,CASKTGPYGYTF
-,TRBJ2-5,16,TRBD2,TRBV5-4,TGTGCCAGCAGCTCCGGGGGACTAGCGGGCCAAGAGACCCAGTACTTC,CASSSGGLAGQETQYF
-,TRBJ2-3,13,TRBD1,TRBV30,TGTGCCTGGGGACAGGGTAACACAGATACGCAGTATTTT,CAWGQGNTDTQYF
-,TRBJ2-1,14,TRBD2,TRBV6-5,TGTGCCAGCAGAACGGGACTAGCATACAATGAGCAGTTCTTC,CASRTGLAYNEQFF
once,TRBJ2-2,17,TRBD2,TRBV4-1,TGCGCCAGCACATCGACTAGCGGGGGGCTGGGCACCGGGGAGCTGTTTTTT,CASTSTSGGLGTGELFF
-,TRBJ2-1,15,-,TRBV18,TGTGCCAGCTCACCCCAATCCGCGAGCGTGCATGAGCAGTTCTTC,CASSPQSASVHEQFF
-,TRBJ1-2,14,TRBD1,TRBV18,TGTGCCAGCTCAACAGACAGGGGGGGCTATGGCTACACCTTC,CASSTDRGGYGYTF
-,TRBJ2-1,15,TRBD2,TRBV6-5,TGTGCCAGCAGCCCGGTTGCGGGGGCCTACAATGAGCAGTTCTTC,CASSPVAGAYNEQFF
-,TRBJ1-1,14,TRBD1,TRBV11-3,TGTGCCAGCAGCTTGCAGGGGGCTGGCACTGAAGCTTTCTTT,CASSLQGAGTEAFF
-,TRBJ2-2,16,TRBD1,TRBV9,TGTGCCAGCAGCCGGCCCCGGGACAGGGCCACCGGGGAGCTGTTTTTT,CASSRPRDRATGELFF
-,TRBJ2-1,16,TRBD1,TRBV4-1,TGCGCCAGCAGCCAGCCAAGGACAGGCTCCTACAATGAGCAGTTCTTC,CASSQPRTGSYNEQFF
-,TRBJ2-7,13,-,TRBV7-9,TGTGCCAGCAGCTTAATCGGGGATGGGAAGCAGTACTTC,CASSLIGDGKQYF
-,TRBJ1-6,16,-,TRBV18,TGTGCCAGCTCACCTACCCGGGAGGTTAATTATTCACCCCTCCACTTT,CASSPTREVNYSPLHF
-,TRBJ2-1,15,TRBD1,TRBV13,TGTGCCAGCAGCGACCGGGACAGGGGGTACAATGAGCAGTTCTTC,CASSDRDRGYNEQFF
-,TRBJ2-4,14,TRBD1,TRBV6-5,TGTGCCAGCAGTAACAGGGGAGCCAAAAACATTCAGTACTTC,CASSNRGAKNIQYF
-,TRBJ1-1,15,TRBD1,TRBV9,TGTGCCAGCAGCTCCCGGACAGGGTCTAACACTGAAGCTTTCTTT,CASSSRTGSNTEAFF
-,TRBJ2-2,19,TRBD2,TRBV7-9,TGTGCCAGCAGCCACCGAGGGGGACTAGCGGGGACAAACACCGGGGAGCTGTTTTTT,CASSHRGGLAGTNTGELFF
-,TRBJ1-3,12,-,TRBV10-1,TGCGCCACCATGAGCTCTGGAAACACCATATATTTT,CATMSSGNTIYF
-,TRBJ1-4,14,TRBD1,TRBV9,TGTGCCAGCAGCTTGGGACAGGGAGGGCAAAAACTGTTTTTT,CASSLGQGGQKLFF
-,TRBJ1-2,14,-,TRBV24-1,TGTGCCACCAGTGGAGGGTCTCTTAACTATGGCTACACCTTC,CATSGGSLNYGYTF
-,TRBJ2-3,13,-,TRBV5-4,TGTGCCAGCAGCTTGCGCGCCCCCGATACGCAGTATTTT,CASSLRAPDTQYF
-,TRBJ2-1,13,-,TRBV24-1,TGTGCCACCAGTGTTACTTCCGAGACAGGGCAGTTCTTC,CATSVTSETGQFF
-,TRBJ2-1,15,TRBD2,TRBV11-3,TGTGCCAGCAGCCAAGGGACTAACTCCTACAATGAGCAGTTCTTC,CASSQGTNSYNEQFF
-,TRBJ2-1,15,TRBD2,TRBV6-5,TGTGCCAGCAGTCCCGGGACTAGCGGGGCCAATGAGCAGTTCTTC,CASSPGTSGANEQFF
-,TRBJ2-2,15,TRBD1,TRBV6-5,TGTGCCAGCAGCCTCAGGGGGCGGAACACCGGGGAGCTGTTTTTT,CASSLRGRNTGELFF
once,TRBJ1-1,14,-,TRBV21-1,TGTGCCAGCAGCAAAGCGAAAGGGGACACTGAAGCTTTCTTT,CASSKAKGDTEAFF
-,TRBJ2-5,16,-,TRBV6-6,TGTGCCAGCAGTTACCCGAAGGGTCTGGAGGAAGAGACCCAGTACTTC,CASSYPKGLEEETQYF
few,TRBJ1-1,13,-,TRBV6-5,TGTGCCAGCAGGCTGGAAAGGGGTACTGAAGCTTTCTTT,CASRLERGTEAFF
-,TRBJ2-1,15,-,TRBV9,TGTGCCAGCAACCGGGGGGCTATCTCCTACAATGAGCAGTTCTTC,CASNRGAISYNEQFF
-,TRBJ1-3,14,-,TRBV7-9,TGTGCCAGCAGCTATACGGGGTTAGGAAACACCATATATTTT,CASSYTGLGNTIYF
-,TRBJ1-6,14,TRBD1,TRBV2,TGTGCCAGCAGTTTTGGACAGGGGAATTCACCCCTCCACTTT,CASSFGQGNSPLHF